The clone carrying this T cell receptor beta chain was seen a handful of times. The CDR3 loop spans 14 amino acids. V was trimmed by 4 bases and J by 8 bases, leaving 15 bases between them. The germline CDR1 and CDR2 sequences are LGHNA and YSLEER. The data derive from a study of T-cell reconstitution after alpha-beta-depleted transplantation in children. A library of TCRbeta sequences, prepared with unique molecular identifiers, was generated. TCRdb reprocessed the PCR reads with MiXCR, giving one entry per CDR3 protein. The sample includes over 400,000 distinct CDR3 sequences, under 15% seen only once; the top ten take 4.5% to 6%.

The specimen was PBMCs from the stem cell graft donor, collected from the stem cell graft. The chain couples TRBV4-3 to TRBJ2-1; D is perhaps TRBD1 or TRBD2 (5 bases each). The clonotype was recovered from a human donor who donated a stem cell graft to a child with combined immunodeficiency. CDR3 protein: CASSLGAARDEQFF. The DNA for the CDR3 is TGCGCCAGCAGCCTTGGGGCGGCGCGGGATGAGCAGTTCTTC.